Below, 21 T cell receptor beta chains from the same sample are listed, as sequenced in a study of blood T cell repertoires in COVID-19. The protocol was immunoSEQ multiplex PCR, while the TCRdb copy is restricted to in-frame clones and leaves out a portion. The sample lists 250,000 to 350,000 clones, 86% seen once, with around 3% in the top ten. Sequencing used peripheral blood. The receptor source for this set is a woman aged 25 to 39 with active or convalescent COVID-19.

The chain carries TRBV27 and TRBJ2-7; TRBD2 matches at 8 bases. This CDR3 spans 17 amino acids. Looked up from germline, CDR1 is MNHEY and CDR2 is SMNVEV (reference sequence). Germline trimming cut 2 bases from V and 0 bases from J; bases unmatched to any gene: 9. The chain's CDR3 is CASSLGGAGVLSYEQYF. CDR3 DNA sequence: TGTGCCAGCAGTTTAGGCGGAGCGGGGGTTCTCTCCTACGAGCAGTACTTC.

This chain connects TRBV5-4 to TRBJ2-1; D might be TRBD1 (6 bases). This CDR3 region has 13 residues. Germline CDR1 is SGHNT and CDR2 is YYREEE (reference sequence). Trimming removed 4 bases from V and 15 bases from J, with 20 bases in between. In DNA form, the CDR3 reads TGTGCCAGCAGCCCGACGGACAGTGCTAGGTCGTTCTTC. Amino acids: CASSPTDSARSFF.

V and J are TRBV14 and TRBJ1-6; 8 nucleotides line up with TRBD1. The length of the CDR3 is 13 residues. V gave up 4 bases and J gave up 7 bases; unmatched junction bases: 0. The V gene's germline CDR1 is SGHDN and CDR2 FVKESK. As DNA, the CDR3 is TGTGCCAGCAGCCGACAGGGGAATTCACCCCTCCACTTT. It codes for CASSRQGNSPLHF. The whole variable domain, filled in from reference TRBV14 and TRBJ1-6, reads EAGVTQFPSHSVIEKGQTVTLRCDPISGHDNLYWYRRVMGKEIKFLLHFVKESKQDESGMPNNRFLAERTGGTYSTLKVQPAELEDSGVYFCASSRQGNSPLHFGNGTRLTVT.

This clone was detected a few times. The genes are TRBV18 and TRBJ1-1; D gene uncertain. Trimming left V 8 bases short and J 1 base short, with 11 bases between. Germline lookup yields CDR1 KGHSH and CDR2 LQKENI. The CDR3 extends over 13 amino acids. CDR3 sequence (DNA): TGTGCCAGCGGCAGGCAGCCGAACACTGAAGCTTTCTTT. Translated: CASGRQPNTEAFF.

This chain links TRBV27 with TRBJ1-1; possible D gene TRBD1, 5 bases. Germline V gene data show CDR1 as MNHEY and CDR2 as SMNVEV (reference sequence). This CDR3 comprises 13 residues. Trimming removed 7 bases at V and 1 base at J, with 10 bases between. CDR3 loop: CASNRGQNTEAFF. The DNA for the CDR3 is TGTGCCAGCAATAGGGGTCAGAACACTGAAGCTTTCTTT.

This chain uses TRBV7-9 with TRBJ1-4, with no clear D. This CDR3 comprises 16 residues. Trimming left V 5 bases short and J 0 bases short, with 13 bases between. Germline CDR1 reads SEHNR; CDR2 reads FQNEAQ (reference sequence). CDR3 sequence: CASSPRIPTTNEKLFF. The CDR3 DNA sequence: TGTGCCAGCAGCCCTAGGATCCCGACAACTAATGAAAAACTGTTTTTT.

The chain uses TRBV5-8 and TRBJ2-3, with D tentatively TRBD2 (5 bases). The length of the CDR3 is 15 residues. The V end was cut by 1 base, the J end by 2 bases, with 11 bases between. CDR1 and CDR2 from the germline V gene are SGHTS and YDEGEE. CDR3 in amino acids: CASSLSGRDTDTQYF. DNA for the CDR3: TGTGCCAGCAGCTTGTCCGGCCGGGACACAGATACGCAGTATTTT.

This chain connects TRBV19 to TRBJ2-1; 15 bases match TRBD2. Germline-derived CDR1 and CDR2 are LNHDA and SQIVND (reference sequence). V gave up 5 bases and J gave up 7 bases; unmatched junction bases: 3. The CDR3 contains 15 residues. The CDR3 spells CASSGLAGGHNEQFF. CDR3 coding DNA: TGTGCCAGTAGTGGACTAGCGGGGGGGCATAATGAGCAGTTCTTC.

CDR3 sequence (DNA): TGTGCCAGCAGTTCCCCTGGACTAGCCCAAGAGACCCAGTACTTC. It specifies CASSSPGLAQETQYF. The chain uses TRBV6-5 and TRBJ2-5; 8 bases are shared with TRBD2. V lost 4 bases and J lost 1; bases outside the gene matches: 5. CDR1 MNHEY and CDR2 SVGAGI come from the germline V gene. The CDR3 has 15 residues.

The CDR3 loop is CASRPDKGGEQYF. The CDR3 DNA sequence: TGTGCCAGCAGACCGGACAAAGGGGGCGAGCAGTACTTC. The chain is built from TRBV28 and TRBJ2-7; a weak D match, TRBD1 (6 bases). Per the germline V gene, CDR1 is MDHEN and CDR2 is SYDVKM. The V end was cut by 6 bases, the J end by 6 bases, with 15 bases between. The CDR3 has 13 amino acids.

The V and J genes are TRBV20-1 and TRBJ2-5; 13 positions agree with TRBD2. After removal of 3 bases from V and 0 bases from J, the junction contained 4 bases not matched to a gene. CDR3 length: 16 amino acids. CDR1 is DFQATT and CDR2 is SNEGSKA in the germline V gene (reference sequence). CDR3 nucleotides: TGCAGTGCTAGTGGACTAGCGGGGGACCACCAAGAGACCCAGTACTTC. Encoded protein: CSASGLAGDHQETQYF.

The chain uses TRBV18 and TRBJ1-5, with a weak D call TRBD1 (6 bases). This CDR3 has 16 amino acids. Germline V lookup: CDR1 KGHSH, CDR2 LQKENI. Trimming pared 2 bases from V and 6 bases from J, leaving 17 bases between. In DNA form, the CDR3 reads TGTGCCAGCTCACCAGAGAGGTCAGGGGACGGTCAGCCCCAGCATTTT. This sequence encodes CASSPERSGDGQPQHF.

This rearrangement joins TRBV2 to TRBJ2-2, with TRBD1 as a possible D gene (5 bases). Trimming stripped 2 bases from V and 14 bases from J, with 12 bases between. Germline V gene lookup returns CDR1 SNHLY and CDR2 FYNNEI. This CDR3 contains 12 residues. As DNA, the CDR3 is TGTGCCAGCAGTGAACTGGACACGCAACTGTTTTTT. Protein: CASSELDTQLFF. Full variable domain (outside the CDR3, taken from reference TRBV2 and TRBJ2-2): EPEVTQTPSHQVTQMGQEVILRCVPISNHLYFYWYRQILGQKVEFLVSFYNNEISEKSEIFDDQFSVERPDGSNFTLKIRSTKLEDSAMYFCASSELDTQLFFGEGSRLTVL.

This chain links TRBV10-3 with TRBJ1-2; 7 bases agree with TRBD1. This CDR3 region has 12 residues. The germline CDR1 and CDR2 sequences are ENHRY and SYGVKD. The J segment lost 6 bases and the V segment lost 7 bases, leaving 5 bases of the junction unmatched. The CDR3 coding sequence is TGTGCCATCACCGCGACAGGGCATGGCTACACCTTC. The encoded protein is CAITATGHGYTF.

The CDR3, as DNA: TGTGCCAGCAGCTCGGCTAGCGGGTACACAGATACGCAGTATTTT. Protein: CASSSASGYTDTQYF. This rearrangement joins TRBV9 to TRBJ2-3; 8 bases are a match to TRBD2. The trim removed 4 bases at V and 2 bases at J, leaving 6 bases unmatched. This CDR3 has 15 amino acids. The germline V gene encodes CDR1 SGDLS and CDR2 YYNGEE.

The CDR3 DNA is TGTGCCAGCTCACTAGGACAGGGACAGCATTTT. Protein sequence: CASSLGQGQHF. The chain carries TRBV18 and TRBJ1-5, with 8 bases fitting TRBD1. Losses at the gene ends were 4 bases for V and 13 bases for J; bases not matched to a gene: 3. Germline V lookup: CDR1 KGHSH, CDR2 LQKENI. CDR3 length: 11 residues.

The V call is TRBV3-1 (or the pseudogene TRBV3-2), the J call TRBJ1-1, with D possibly being TRBD1 (6 bases). The length of the CDR3 is 15 residues. V lost 4 bases, J lost 1 base, and 13 bases lay in between. Germline V gene lookup returns CDR1 LGHDT and CDR2 YNNKEL (reference sequence). The CDR3 region is CASSPTAGENTEAFF. For the CDR3, the DNA is TGTGCCAGCAGCCCTACGGCAGGGGAGAACACTGAAGCTTTCTTT.

This clone showed up just once. V usage is TRBV5-1 and J usage is TRBJ1-1, with D maybe TRBD1 (5 bases). The CDR3 has 14 residues. Germline CDR1 and CDR2: SGHRS and YFSETQ. With 1 base removed from V and 6 bases from J, the gap between germline ends came to 13 bases. CDR3 sequence (DNA): TGCGCCAGCAGCTTGTCTACGGGGGACGCTGAAGCTTTCTTT. Amino acid sequence: CASSLSTGDAEAFF.

The chain combines TRBV10-3 with TRBJ2-7, with a weak D call TRBD1 (5 bases). CDR1 ENHRY and CDR2 SYGVKD come from the germline V gene. This CDR3 is built from 13 residues. V lost 6 bases and J lost 2, with 11 bases in between. CDR3: CAIRASGTYEQYF. The CDR3 DNA reads as TGTGCCATCAGGGCCTCAGGGACCTACGAGCAGTACTTC.

The sample holds a few counts of this clone. The V gene is TRBV28, the J gene TRBJ1-1; 7 nucleotides line up with TRBD1. V shed 1 base and J 4 bases; nucleotides not matched to a gene: 15. This CDR3 region has 18 residues. Per the germline V gene, CDR1 is MDHEN and CDR2 is SYDVKM. CDR3: CASSLYGPHTGAGTEAFF. For the CDR3, the DNA is TGTGCCAGCAGTTTATATGGCCCCCATACAGGGGCAGGCACTGAAGCTTTCTTT. The variable domain in full, with the rest retrieved from reference TRBV28 and TRBJ1-1, is DVKVTQSSRYLVKRTGEKVFLECVQDMDHENMFWYRQDPGLGLRLIYFSYDVKMKEKGDIPEGYSVSREKKERFSLILESASTNQTSMYLCASSLYGPHTGAGTEAFFGQGTRLTVV.

The CDR3 DNA reads as TGTGCCAGCAGCCCCCGGGTTGGTGTGAACACCGGGGAGCTGTTTTTT. This sequence encodes CASSPRVGVNTGELFF. This chain connects TRBV9 to TRBJ2-2; D ambiguous. CDR3 length equals 16 residues. The V end lost 4 bases, the J end lost 1 base, and 14 bases lay between the germline ends. Germline V gives CDR1 SGDLS, CDR2 YYNGEE.